This T cell receptor (beta chain) was recovered during a study of tumor and adjacent non-tumor tissue in lung cancer. Overall study context: Patients were aged roughly 31 to 76, roughly nine men and about 5 women, stage I to III. Around 4.4 million productive TCRbeta reads were obtained per sample on average. Study findings and constraints: Significantly higher TCR diversity was found in tumor than normal lung.

This clonotype was counted at least ten times. No antigen is known for it. The template was RNA from unsorted bulk tissue. Newly diagnosed lung cancer patients had thoracic surgery in China, August–late 2014, without prior chemotherapy. TCRbeta libraries were built with three rounds of nested PCR, modified from ARM-PCR. From the multiplex PCR reads, TCRdb called clonotypes with MiXCR, one entry per CDR3 protein. The table has 55,000 to 70,000 distinct CDR3 sequences, roughly three fifths seen once; the top ten hold 20%. The TCR originated in a man in his forties or fifties with non-small cell lung cancer. The sample taken for sequencing was lung tumor tissue.

The CDR3 DNA follows: TGTGCCAGCAGTTTTGCGGTTGTGACTGGGGCCAACGTCCTGACTTTC. Its protein is CASSFAVVTGANVLTF. The chain is built from TRBV12-3 or TRBV12-4 and TRBJ2-6; no clear D. This CDR3 is built from 16 residues. Trimming shortened V by 3 bases and J by 2 bases, and 11 bases separated the two germline ends.